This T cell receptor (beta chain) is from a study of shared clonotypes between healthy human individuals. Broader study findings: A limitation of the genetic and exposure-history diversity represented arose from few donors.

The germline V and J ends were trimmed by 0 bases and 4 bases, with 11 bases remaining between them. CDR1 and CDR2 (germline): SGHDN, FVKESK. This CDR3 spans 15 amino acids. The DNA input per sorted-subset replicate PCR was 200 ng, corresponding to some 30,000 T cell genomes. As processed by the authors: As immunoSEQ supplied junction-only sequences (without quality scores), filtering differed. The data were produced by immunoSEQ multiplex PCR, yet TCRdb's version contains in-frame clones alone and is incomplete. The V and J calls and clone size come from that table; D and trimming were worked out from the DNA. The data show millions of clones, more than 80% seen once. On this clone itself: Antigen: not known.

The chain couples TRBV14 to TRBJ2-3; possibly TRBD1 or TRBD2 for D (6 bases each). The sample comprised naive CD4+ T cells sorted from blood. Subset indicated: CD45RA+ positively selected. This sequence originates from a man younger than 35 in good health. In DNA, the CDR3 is TGTGCCAGCAGCCAAGAAGGGGGGTCCTCAGATACGCAGTATTTT. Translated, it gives CASSQEGGSSDTQYF.